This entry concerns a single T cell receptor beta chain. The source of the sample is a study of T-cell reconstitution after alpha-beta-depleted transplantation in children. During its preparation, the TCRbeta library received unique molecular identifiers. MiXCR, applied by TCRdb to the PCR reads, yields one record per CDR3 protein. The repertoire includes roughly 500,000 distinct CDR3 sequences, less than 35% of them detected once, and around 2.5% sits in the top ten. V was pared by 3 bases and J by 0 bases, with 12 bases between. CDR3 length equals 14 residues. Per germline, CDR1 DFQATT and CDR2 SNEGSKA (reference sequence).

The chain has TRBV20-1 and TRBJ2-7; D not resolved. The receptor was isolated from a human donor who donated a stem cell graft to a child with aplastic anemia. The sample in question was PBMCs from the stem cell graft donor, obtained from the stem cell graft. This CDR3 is CSASSTVSSYEQYF. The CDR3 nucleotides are TGCAGTGCTAGCTCGACTGTAAGCTCCTACGAGCAGTACTTC.